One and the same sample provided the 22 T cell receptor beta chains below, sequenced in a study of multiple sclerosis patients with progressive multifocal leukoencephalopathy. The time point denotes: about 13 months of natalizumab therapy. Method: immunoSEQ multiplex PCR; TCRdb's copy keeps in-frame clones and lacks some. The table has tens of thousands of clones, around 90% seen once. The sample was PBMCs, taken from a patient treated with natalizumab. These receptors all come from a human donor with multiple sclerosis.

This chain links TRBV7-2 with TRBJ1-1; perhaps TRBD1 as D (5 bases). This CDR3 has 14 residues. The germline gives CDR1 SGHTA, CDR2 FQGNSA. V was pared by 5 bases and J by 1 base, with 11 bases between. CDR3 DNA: TGTGCCAGCAGCCTACGGGACTCGAACACTGAAGCTTTCTTT. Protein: CASSLRDSNTEAFF.

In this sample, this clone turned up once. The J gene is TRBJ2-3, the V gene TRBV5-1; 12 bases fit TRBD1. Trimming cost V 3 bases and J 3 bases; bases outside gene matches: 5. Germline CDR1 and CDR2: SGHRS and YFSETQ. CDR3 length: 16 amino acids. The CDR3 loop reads CASSSRDRGRTDTQYF. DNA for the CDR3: TGCGCCAGCAGCTCCCGGGACAGGGGGCGAACAGATACGCAGTATTTT.

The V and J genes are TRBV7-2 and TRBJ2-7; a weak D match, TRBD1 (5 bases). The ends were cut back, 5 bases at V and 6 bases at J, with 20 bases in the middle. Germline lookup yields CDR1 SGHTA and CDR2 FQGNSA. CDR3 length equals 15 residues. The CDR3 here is CASSRSPGIPSEQYF. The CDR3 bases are TGTGCCAGCAGCCGATCCCCAGGGATTCCATCCGAGCAGTACTTC.

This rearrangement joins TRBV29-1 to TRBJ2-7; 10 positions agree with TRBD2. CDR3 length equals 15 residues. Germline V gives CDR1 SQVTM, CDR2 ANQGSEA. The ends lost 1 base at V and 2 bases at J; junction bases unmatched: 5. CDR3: CSVEGSSGGPYEQYF. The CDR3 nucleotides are TGCAGCGTTGAAGGGTCTAGCGGGGGCCCCTACGAGCAGTACTTC.

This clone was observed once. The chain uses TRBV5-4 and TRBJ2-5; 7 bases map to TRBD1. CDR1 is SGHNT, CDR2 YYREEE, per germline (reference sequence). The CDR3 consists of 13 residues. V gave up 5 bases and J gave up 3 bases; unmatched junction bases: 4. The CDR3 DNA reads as TGTGCCAGCAGAACGACAGGGAAAGAGACCCAGTACTTC. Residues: CASRTTGKETQYF.

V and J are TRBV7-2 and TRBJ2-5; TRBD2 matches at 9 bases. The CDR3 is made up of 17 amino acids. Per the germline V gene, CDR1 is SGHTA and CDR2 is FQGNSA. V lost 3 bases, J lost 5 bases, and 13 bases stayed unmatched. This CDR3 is CASSFPNFRRGGETQYF. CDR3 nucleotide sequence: TGTGCCAGCAGCTTCCCAAACTTCCGGCGGGGGGGGGAGACCCAGTACTTC.

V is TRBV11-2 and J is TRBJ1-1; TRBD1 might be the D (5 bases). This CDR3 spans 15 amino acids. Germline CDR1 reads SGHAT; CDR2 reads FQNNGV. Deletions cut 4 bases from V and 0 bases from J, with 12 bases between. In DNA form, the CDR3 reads TGTGCCAGCAGCTCGTGGGGGTCCATGAACACTGAAGCTTTCTTT. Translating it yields CASSSWGSMNTEAFF.

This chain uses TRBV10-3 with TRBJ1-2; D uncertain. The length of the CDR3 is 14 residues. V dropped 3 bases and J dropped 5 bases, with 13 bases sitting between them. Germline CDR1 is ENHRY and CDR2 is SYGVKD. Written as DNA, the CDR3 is TGTGCCATCAGTGATCCCGGCGACGCGTATGGCTACACCTTC. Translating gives CAISDPGDAYGYTF.

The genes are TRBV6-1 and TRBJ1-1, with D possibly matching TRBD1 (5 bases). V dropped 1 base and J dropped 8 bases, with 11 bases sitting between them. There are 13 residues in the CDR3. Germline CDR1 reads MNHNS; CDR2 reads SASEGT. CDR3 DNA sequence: TGTGCCAGCAGTGAAGGTTGGGGGGACGAAGCTTTCTTT. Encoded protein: CASSEGWGDEAFF.

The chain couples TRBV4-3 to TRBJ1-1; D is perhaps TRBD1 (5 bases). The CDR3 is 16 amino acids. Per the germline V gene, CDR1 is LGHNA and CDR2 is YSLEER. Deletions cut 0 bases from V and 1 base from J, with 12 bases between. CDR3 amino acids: CASSQDSARANTEAFF. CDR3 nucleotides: TGCGCCAGCAGCCAAGATTCAGCCAGGGCGAACACTGAAGCTTTCTTT.

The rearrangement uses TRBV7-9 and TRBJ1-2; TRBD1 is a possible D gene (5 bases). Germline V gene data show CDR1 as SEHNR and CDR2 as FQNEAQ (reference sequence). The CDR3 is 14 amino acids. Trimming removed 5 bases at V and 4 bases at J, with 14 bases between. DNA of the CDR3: TGTGCCAGCAGCCCAGACGGGGGTCCCTATGGCTACACCTTC. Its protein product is CASSPDGGPYGYTF.

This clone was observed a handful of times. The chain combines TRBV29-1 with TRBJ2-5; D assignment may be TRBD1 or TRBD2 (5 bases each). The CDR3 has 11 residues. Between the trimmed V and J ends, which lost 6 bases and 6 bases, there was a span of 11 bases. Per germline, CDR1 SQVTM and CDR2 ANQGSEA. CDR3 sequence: CSVAQGQTQYF. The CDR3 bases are TGCAGCGTCGCTCAGGGACAGACCCAGTACTTC.

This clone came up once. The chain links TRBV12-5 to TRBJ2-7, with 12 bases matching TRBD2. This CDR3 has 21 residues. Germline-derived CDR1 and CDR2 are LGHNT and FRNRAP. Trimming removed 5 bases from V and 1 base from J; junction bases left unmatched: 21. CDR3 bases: TGTGCTAGTGGTGCCTCGCCCTCCACGACTAGCGGGGGCCTTCTATCCTACGAGCAGTACTTC. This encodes CASGASPSTTSGGLLSYEQYF.

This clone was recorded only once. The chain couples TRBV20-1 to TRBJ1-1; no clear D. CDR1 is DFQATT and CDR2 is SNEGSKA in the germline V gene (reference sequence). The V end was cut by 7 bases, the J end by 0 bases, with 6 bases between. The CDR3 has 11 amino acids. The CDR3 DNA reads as TGCAGTGAGTCGTTGAACACTGAAGCTTTCTTT. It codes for CSESLNTEAFF.

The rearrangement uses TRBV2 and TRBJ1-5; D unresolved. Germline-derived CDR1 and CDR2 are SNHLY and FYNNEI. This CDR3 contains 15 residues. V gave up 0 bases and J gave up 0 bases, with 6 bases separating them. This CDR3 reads CASSEAGNSNQPQHF. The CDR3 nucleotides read TGTGCCAGCAGTGAAGCAGGGAATAGCAATCAGCCCCAGCATTTT. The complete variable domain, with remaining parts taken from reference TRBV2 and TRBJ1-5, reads EPEVTQTPSHQVTQMGQEVILRCVPISNHLYFYWYRQILGQKVEFLVSFYNNEISEKSEIFDDQFSVERPDGSNFTLKIRSTKLEDSAMYFCASSEAGNSNQPQHFGDGTRLSIL.

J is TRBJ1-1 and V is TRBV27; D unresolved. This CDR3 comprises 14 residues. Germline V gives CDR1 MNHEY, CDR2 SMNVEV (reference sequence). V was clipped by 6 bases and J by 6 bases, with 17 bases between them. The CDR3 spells CASSPTWGTAEAFF. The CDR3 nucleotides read TGTGCCAGCAGCCCCACCTGGGGAACGGCTGAAGCTTTCTTT.

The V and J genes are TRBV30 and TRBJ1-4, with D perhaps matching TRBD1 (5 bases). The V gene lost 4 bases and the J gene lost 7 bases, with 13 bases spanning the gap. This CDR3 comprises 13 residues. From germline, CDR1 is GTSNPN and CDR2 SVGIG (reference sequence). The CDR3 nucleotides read TGTGCCTGGAACAAGGGGCTGGGTGAAAAACTGTTTTTT. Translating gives CAWNKGLGEKLFF.

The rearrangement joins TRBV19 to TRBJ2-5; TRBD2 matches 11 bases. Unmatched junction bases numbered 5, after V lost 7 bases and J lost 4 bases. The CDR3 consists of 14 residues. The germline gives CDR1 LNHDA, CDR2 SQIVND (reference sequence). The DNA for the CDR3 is TGTGCCAGTAAGATAGCGGGGGGGAGAGAGACCCAGTACTTC. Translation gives CASKIAGGRETQYF.

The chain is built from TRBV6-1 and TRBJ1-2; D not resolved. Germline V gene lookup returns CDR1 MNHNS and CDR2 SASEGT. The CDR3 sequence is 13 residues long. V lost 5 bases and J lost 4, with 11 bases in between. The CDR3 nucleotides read TGTGCCAGCAGTTATTGGGCAGTCTATGGCTACACCTTC. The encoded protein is CASSYWAVYGYTF.

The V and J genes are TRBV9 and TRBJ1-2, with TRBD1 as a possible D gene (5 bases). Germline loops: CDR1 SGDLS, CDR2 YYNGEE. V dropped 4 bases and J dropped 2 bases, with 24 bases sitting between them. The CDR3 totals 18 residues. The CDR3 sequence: CASSHPRGGRSTNYGYTF. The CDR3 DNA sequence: TGTGCCAGCAGCCACCCCCGGGGCGGCCGATCGACGAACTATGGCTACACCTTC.

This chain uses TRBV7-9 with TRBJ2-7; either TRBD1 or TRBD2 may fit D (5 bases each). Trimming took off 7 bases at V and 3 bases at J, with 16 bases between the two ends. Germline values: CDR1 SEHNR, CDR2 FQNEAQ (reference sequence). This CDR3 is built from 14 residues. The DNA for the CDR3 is TGTGCCAGCAACCCCCGAGGGGCCGACTACGAGCAGTACTTC. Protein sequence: CASNPRGADYEQYF.

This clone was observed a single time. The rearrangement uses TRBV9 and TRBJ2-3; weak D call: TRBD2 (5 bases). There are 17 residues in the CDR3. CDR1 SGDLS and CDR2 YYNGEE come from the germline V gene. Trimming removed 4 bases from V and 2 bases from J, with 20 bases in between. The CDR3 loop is CASSRRSSSPNTDTQYF. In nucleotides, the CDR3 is TGTGCCAGCAGCCGTAGGTCGTCTAGCCCGAACACAGATACGCAGTATTTT.